This TCR beta chain was profiled in a study of cytomegalovirus exposure and HLA in healthy donors. Study information: An early data release held 79 million or so unique TCRs from HLA-typed donors.

PCR was performed using 60 Vbeta and 13 Jbeta primers. Data came from immunoSEQ multiplex PCR; TCRdb stores just in-frame clones and leaves some out. The sample's table shows over 75,000 clones. CDR3 length: 13 residues. Per germline, CDR1 MNHEY and CDR2 SMNVEV (reference sequence). V lost 6 bases to trimming and J lost 0 bases, with 5 bases between them. This clonotype was sampled from a man aged 50 to 59 in good health and CMV-seronegative. The chain has TRBV27 and TRBJ1-4, with D uncertain. Material: PBMCs. The CDR3 loop is CASSGATNEKLFF. CDR3 nucleotides: TGTGCCAGCAGCGGGGCAACTAATGAAAAACTGTTTTTT.